A single sample gave rise to the 22 T cell receptor beta chains below, sequenced in a study of T cells in Graves' hyperthyroidism and ophthalmopathy. Regions amplified from RNA transcripts were the TCR beta CDR3 regions. HTBI primers were the set used in a first-round RT-PCR of the TCR CDR3. TCRdb processed the multiplex PCR reads anew with MiXCR; each CDR3 protein has one entry. The table has 640,000 or so distinct CDR3 sequences, more than 13% seen once. Sequenced input: blood. Source of these receptors: a woman between 18 and 29 years old with Graves' ophthalmopathy.

J is TRBJ2-7 and V is TRBV19; D possibly corresponds to TRBD2 (6 bases). The CDR3 extends over 16 amino acids. Germline CDR1 reads LNHDA; CDR2 reads SQIVND (reference sequence). Deletions cut 3 bases from V and 4 bases from J, with 19 bases between. DNA for the CDR3: TGTGCCAGTAGTATTGGGAACAGTGGAGGGCGGTACGAGCAGTACTTC. It specifies CASSIGNSGGRYEQYF.

This clonotype was seen a few times. V is TRBV11-2 and J is TRBJ2-1; 11 bases align to TRBD2. Germline values: CDR1 SGHAT, CDR2 FQNNGV. Trimming at V came to 10 bases and at J to 0 bases, leaving 11 bases not matched to a gene. This CDR3 spans 17 amino acids. This CDR3 reads CANRPLAGGSSYNEQFF. The CDR3 DNA reads TGTGCCAACAGGCCGTTAGCGGGAGGGAGCTCCTACAATGAGCAGTTCTTC.

This clonotype was recorded many times. The chain carries TRBV6-2 or TRBV6-3 and TRBJ2-6, with TRBD1 matching 11 bases. V lost 0 bases, J lost 2 bases, and 3 bases stayed unmatched. This CDR3 contains 18 residues. Germline-derived CDR1 and CDR2 are MNHEY and SVGEGT. The CDR3 DNA reads TGTGCCAGCAGTTACTCGAGGACAGGGGGCGCTGGGGCCAACGTCCTGACTTTC. As protein: CASSYSRTGGAGANVLTF.

This clonotype was seen repeatedly, ten times or more. The chain links TRBV15 to TRBJ1-1; D remains unclear. The CDR3 consists of 13 residues. V lost 9 bases and J 2 bases, leaving 13 bases between the germline ends. The germline gives CDR1 LNHNV, CDR2 YYDKDF (reference sequence). The CDR3 sequence: CATNSGLNTEAFF. CDR3 sequence (DNA): TGTGCCACAAACTCGGGTTTAAACACTGAAGCTTTCTTT.

This clonotype was observed many times. The rearrangement joins TRBV2 to TRBJ1-2, with D possibly being TRBD1 (6 bases). The length of the CDR3 is 14 residues. Germline lookup yields CDR1 SNHLY and CDR2 FYNNEI. The V end lost 8 bases, the J end lost 2 bases, and 15 bases lay between the germline ends. The CDR3 sequence is CASLIGQLNYGYTF. The DNA for the CDR3 is TGTGCCAGCTTAATTGGACAGCTAAACTATGGCTACACCTTC.

This clonotype came up many times. V gene TRBV29-1 combines with J gene TRBJ1-1; TRBD1 matches 9 bases. Unmatched junction bases numbered 7, after V lost 5 bases and J lost 3 bases. Germline CDR1 is SQVTM and CDR2 is ANQGSEA. CDR3 size: 14 residues. The CDR3 DNA reads TGCAGCGTTAAACAGGGGGCGGTGGACACTGAAGCTTTCTTT. It is translated as CSVKQGAVDTEAFF.

This clonotype was counted many times. The V and J genes are TRBV13 and TRBJ2-7, with 7 bases lining up with TRBD1. Germline V lookup: CDR1 PRHDT, CDR2 FYEKMQ (reference sequence). J was trimmed by 3 bases and V by 1 base; bases with no gene match: 6. The CDR3 runs to 15 residues. In DNA, the CDR3 is TGTGCCAGCAGCTTAGAGGGGACAGAACACTACGAGCAGTACTTC. It specifies CASSLEGTEHYEQYF.

This clonotype was picked up many times. This chain links TRBV4-2 with TRBJ1-4; possibly TRBD1 for D (6 bases). V was clipped by 0 bases and J by 8 bases, with 10 bases between them. The length of the CDR3 is 14 residues. Germline V lookup: CDR1 LGHNA, CDR2 YNFKEQ. This CDR3 is CASSQEGAGEKLFF. The CDR3 DNA reads as TGTGCCAGCAGCCAAGAGGGGGCCGGGGAAAAACTGTTTTTT.

This clonotype was counted only a few times. CDR3: CASSLWTSEHNEQFF. DNA of the CDR3: TGTGCCAGCAGCTTATGGACTAGCGAACACAATGAGCAGTTCTTC. The gene calls are TRBV7-2 and TRBJ2-1; 9 nucleotides line up with TRBD2. The J segment lost 5 bases and the V segment lost 2 bases, leaving 4 bases of the junction unmatched. Germline CDR1 reads SGHTA; CDR2 reads FQGNSA. The CDR3 has 15 residues.

The sample holds many counts of this clonotype. This rearrangement joins TRBV30 to TRBJ1-1; D is undetermined. Germline CDR1 GTSNPN, CDR2 SVGIG (reference sequence). Trimming removed 0 bases at V and 11 bases at J, with 13 bases between. The CDR3 has 12 amino acids. The CDR3: CAWSVGSSRAFF. The CDR3 region has the DNA TGTGCCTGGAGTGTGGGCAGTTCGAGGGCTTTCTTT.

The table lists this clonotype with a few counts. J is TRBJ2-3 and V is TRBV2, with D maybe TRBD2 (6 bases). Germline V lookup: CDR1 SNHLY, CDR2 FYNNEI. V was trimmed by 5 bases and J by 4 bases, leaving 7 bases between them. The CDR3 is 12 residues long. The CDR3 region has the DNA TGTGCCAGCAGTCGACTAGCAGATACGCAGTATTTT. This encodes CASSRLADTQYF. Looking up the rest from reference TRBV2 and TRBJ2-3 gives the full variable domain: EPEVTQTPSHQVTQMGQEVILRCVPISNHLYFYWYRQILGQKVEFLVSFYNNEISEKSEIFDDQFSVERPDGSNFTLKIRSTKLEDSAMYFCASSRLADTQYFGPGTRLTVL.

The rearrangement uses TRBV27 and TRBJ2-7; 7 nucleotides match TRBD2. J gave up 6 bases and V 6 bases, and 11 bases lay outside the gene matches. The CDR3 extends over 14 amino acids. The germline V gene has CDR1 MNHEY and CDR2 SMNVEV (reference sequence). The CDR3: CASSRWAGVIEQYF. CDR3 coding DNA: TGTGCCAGCAGCCGTTGGGCGGGAGTTATCGAGCAGTACTTC.

This clonotype occurred many times. This chain uses TRBV7-9 with TRBJ2-3; D is uncertain. The CDR3 consists of 15 residues. Germline values: CDR1 SEHNR, CDR2 FQNEAQ (reference sequence). V lost 0 bases, J lost 0 bases, and 7 bases lay in between. This CDR3 reads CASSLAQWSTDTQYF. CDR3 coding DNA: TGTGCCAGCAGCTTAGCCCAGTGGAGCACAGATACGCAGTATTTT.

In its sample, this clonotype was seen a few times. The chain links TRBV19 to TRBJ1-1; 9 bases fit TRBD1. Germline CDR1 reads LNHDA; CDR2 reads SQIVND (reference sequence). Losses at the gene ends were 9 bases for V and 7 bases for J; bases not matched to a gene: 6. The CDR3 is 12 amino acids. The chain's CDR3 is CASKDRGYEAFF. The CDR3, as DNA: TGTGCCAGCAAGGACAGGGGTTATGAAGCTTTCTTT.

A note on this clonotype: A much larger clone differs from this one at a single base, so this may be a read error. The rearrangement uses TRBV5-1 and TRBJ2-1; TRBD2 aligns across 7 bases. V was clipped by 4 bases and J by 6 bases; unmatched bases: 10. The CDR3 contains 15 residues. CDR1 and CDR2 from the germline V gene are SGHRS and YFSETQ. DNA of the CDR3: TGCGCCAGCAGCCGGAGCGGGAACACCCTCAATGAGCAGTTCTTC. Translated, it gives CASSRSGNTLNEQFF.

This chain connects TRBV9 to TRBJ2-1, with D perhaps matching TRBD1 (6 bases). Trimming took 3 bases from V and 6 from J, leaving 25 bases between them. Per the germline V gene, CDR1 is SGDLS and CDR2 is YYNGEE. This CDR3 is built from 18 residues. The CDR3: CASSEPDGGRGDGNEQFF. In nucleotides, the CDR3 is TGTGCCAGCAGCGAGCCCGATGGGGGCAGGGGTGACGGCAATGAGCAGTTCTTC.

This clonotype was seen repeatedly, ten times or more. The chain couples TRBV6-1 to TRBJ1-1, with D possibly TRBD1 on 5 matching bases. V dropped 6 bases and J dropped 1 base, with 12 bases sitting between them. Germline lookup yields CDR1 MNHNS and CDR2 SASEGT. The CDR3 extends over 14 amino acids. The CDR3 loop reads CASSDGTTNTEAFF. The CDR3, as DNA: TGTGCCAGCAGCGACGGGACCACGAACACTGAAGCTTTCTTT.

The CDR3 loop is CAISESSATNEKLFF. CDR3 sequence (DNA): TGTGCCATCAGTGAGTCCAGTGCAACTAATGAAAAACTGTTTTTT. V usage is TRBV10-3 and J usage is TRBJ1-4; D gene unclear. Trimming removed 0 bases at V and 0 bases at J, with 5 bases between. The length of the CDR3 is 15 residues. The germline gives CDR1 ENHRY, CDR2 SYGVKD.

This clonotype was detected a few times. The chain employs TRBV13 and TRBJ2-1; D not certain. CDR3 length: 17 amino acids. Looked up from germline, CDR1 is PRHDT and CDR2 is FYEKMQ (reference sequence). V lost 3 bases to trimming and J lost 3 bases, with 18 bases between them. The CDR3 loop is CASSLPIAALLYNEQFF. The CDR3 nucleotides are TGTGCCAGCAGCTTGCCCATTGCGGCGCTACTCTACAATGAGCAGTTCTTC. Full variable domain (missing parts from reference TRBV13 and TRBJ2-1): AAGVIQSPRHLIKEKRETATLKCYPIPRHDTVYWYQQGPGQDPQFLISFYEKMQSDKGSIPDRFSAQQFSDYHSELNMSSLELGDSALYFCASSLPIAALLYNEQFFGPGTRLTVL.

The chain has TRBV9 and TRBJ1-1; tentatively, D is TRBD1 (6 bases). This CDR3 has 16 residues. The V gene lost 4 bases and the J gene lost 11 bases, with 27 bases spanning the gap. The germline V gene has CDR1 SGDLS and CDR2 YYNGEE. The CDR3 here is CASSPNRDIWSKGAFF. The CDR3 DNA follows: TGTGCCAGCAGCCCGAACCGGGACATATGGTCAAAGGGGGCTTTCTTT.

The rearrangement joins TRBV7-9 to TRBJ1-5, with a tentative D call TRBD1 (6 bases). V dropped 5 bases and J dropped 9 bases, with 14 bases sitting between them. Looked up from germline, CDR1 is SEHNR and CDR2 is FQNEAQ (reference sequence). CDR3 length: 13 amino acids. The CDR3 sequence is CASSQQGRAPQHF. CDR3 DNA: TGTGCCAGCAGCCAACAGGGTCGTGCGCCCCAGCATTTT.

This clonotype has a count of ten or more. The rearrangement links TRBV7-2 to TRBJ1-2; D not certain. The CDR3 loop spans 14 amino acids. The ends were cut back, 2 bases at V and 4 bases at J, with 11 bases in the middle. Germline V gene data show CDR1 as SGHTA and CDR2 as FQGNSA. CDR3 nucleotide sequence: TGTGCCAGCAGCTTAACAAGGGAAATCTATGGCTACACCTTC. This encodes CASSLTREIYGYTF.